This T cell receptor (beta chain) was profiled in a study of radiation and T cells in renal cell carcinoma. Time point reported: blood 4 weeks post-SBRT, at nephrectomy. Stated treatment: 15 Gy SBRT to primary tumor, nephrectomy 4 weeks later. Nephrectomy followed 15 Gy stereotactic body radiation by 4 weeks. The patient's renal cell carcinoma had clear cell pathology. The CDR3 sequence is 12 residues long. V lost 6 bases, J lost 1 base, and 8 bases lay in between. The germline gives CDR1 SGHNT, CDR2 YYREEE (reference sequence). Sequencing was performed with immunoSEQ multiplex PCR; in TCRdb, only in-frame clones are kept and a portion is missing. The sample contains 130,000 to 150,000 clones, 75% to 90% of which appear only once. This clone has more than one count but fewer than ten.

The rearrangement links TRBV5-4 to TRBJ2-7, with D uncertain. This TCR was sampled from a woman aged 50 to 60 with renal cell carcinoma. The source was blood, collected from a patient whose treatment included radiotherapy and nephrectomy. Written as DNA, the CDR3 is TGTGCCAGCACCGGGCTTTCCTACGAGCAGTACTTC. It encodes CASTGLSYEQYF.